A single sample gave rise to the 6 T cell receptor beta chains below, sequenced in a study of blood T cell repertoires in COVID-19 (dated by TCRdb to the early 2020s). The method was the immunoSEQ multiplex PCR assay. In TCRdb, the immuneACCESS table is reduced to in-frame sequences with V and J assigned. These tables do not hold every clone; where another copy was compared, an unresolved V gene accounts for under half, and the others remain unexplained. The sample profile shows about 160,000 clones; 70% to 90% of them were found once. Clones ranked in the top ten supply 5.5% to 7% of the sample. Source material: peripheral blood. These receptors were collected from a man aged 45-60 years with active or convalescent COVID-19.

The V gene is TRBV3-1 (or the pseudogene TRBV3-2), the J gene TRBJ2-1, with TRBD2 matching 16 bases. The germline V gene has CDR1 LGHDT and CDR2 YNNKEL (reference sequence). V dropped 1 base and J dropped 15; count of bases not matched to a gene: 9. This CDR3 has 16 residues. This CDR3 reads CASSQGRGLAGGPLFF. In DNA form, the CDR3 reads TGTGCCAGCAGCCAAGGGAGGGGACTAGCGGGAGGGCCACTGTTCTTC.

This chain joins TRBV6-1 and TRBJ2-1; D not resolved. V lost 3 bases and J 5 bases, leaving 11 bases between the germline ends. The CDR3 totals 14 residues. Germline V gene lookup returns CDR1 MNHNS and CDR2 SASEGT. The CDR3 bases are TGTGCCAGCAGTGATTGGCGGAGAGACAATGAGCAGTTCTTC. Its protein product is CASSDWRRDNEQFF.

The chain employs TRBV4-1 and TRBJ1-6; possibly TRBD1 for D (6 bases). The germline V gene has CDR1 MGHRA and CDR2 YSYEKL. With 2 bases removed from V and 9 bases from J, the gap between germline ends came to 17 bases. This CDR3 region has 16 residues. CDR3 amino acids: CASSQYGNRAGSPLHF. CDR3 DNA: TGCGCCAGCAGCCAATACGGGAACAGGGCTGGTTCACCCCTCCACTTT.

CDR3 protein: CASSRTNNSPLHF. In nucleotides, the CDR3 is TGTGCCAGCAGCCGCACAAATAATTCACCCCTCCACTTT. This chain joins TRBV5-5 and TRBJ1-6; D is unclear. The CDR3 is made up of 13 amino acids. V was pared by 4 bases and J by 5 bases, with 7 bases between. Germline V gene sequence: CDR1 SGHKS, CDR2 YYEKEE (reference sequence).

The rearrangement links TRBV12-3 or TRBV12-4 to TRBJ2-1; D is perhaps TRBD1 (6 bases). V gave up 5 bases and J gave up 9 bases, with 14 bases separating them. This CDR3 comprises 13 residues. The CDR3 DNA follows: TGTGCCAGCAGTCCCCTACAGGGCGGTGAGCAGTTCTTC. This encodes CASSPLQGGEQFF.

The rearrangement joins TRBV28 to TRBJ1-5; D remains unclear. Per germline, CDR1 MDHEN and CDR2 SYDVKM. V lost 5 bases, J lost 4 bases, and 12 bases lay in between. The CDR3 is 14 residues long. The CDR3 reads CASSRRGGNQPQHF. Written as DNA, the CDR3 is TGTGCCAGCAGTCGGCGGGGAGGGAATCAGCCCCAGCATTTT.